This T cell receptor beta chain was captured by sequencing in a study of T cell changes during pregnancy in multiple sclerosis. Clones were read by immunoSEQ multiplex PCR, and TCRdb kept only the in-frame ones, dropping some. The data contain 70,000 to 95,000 clones, approximately 94% of them singletons. The CDR3 is made up of 17 amino acids. J gave up 1 base and V 6 bases, and 12 bases lay outside the gene matches. The germline V gene encodes CDR1 LNHDA and CDR2 SQIVND (reference sequence). The V call is TRBV19, the J call TRBJ1-5; 7 positions agree with TRBD1. The receptor's source is a female donor with multiple sclerosis, enrolled in a pregnancy study. The material was peripheral blood, obtained in the third trimester of pregnancy. The CDR3, as DNA: TGTGCCAGTAGGCTTACAGGGGCCCCTGAGAGCAATCAGCCCCAGCATTTT. Translation gives CASRLTGAPESNQPQHF. The full variable domain, rest sourced from reference TRBV19 and TRBJ1-5, is DGGITQSPKYLFRKEGQNVTLSCEQNLNHDAMYWYRQDPGQGLRLIYYSQIVNDFQKGDIAEGYSVSREKKESFPLTVTSAQKNPTAFYLCASRLTGAPESNQPQHFGDGTRLSIL.